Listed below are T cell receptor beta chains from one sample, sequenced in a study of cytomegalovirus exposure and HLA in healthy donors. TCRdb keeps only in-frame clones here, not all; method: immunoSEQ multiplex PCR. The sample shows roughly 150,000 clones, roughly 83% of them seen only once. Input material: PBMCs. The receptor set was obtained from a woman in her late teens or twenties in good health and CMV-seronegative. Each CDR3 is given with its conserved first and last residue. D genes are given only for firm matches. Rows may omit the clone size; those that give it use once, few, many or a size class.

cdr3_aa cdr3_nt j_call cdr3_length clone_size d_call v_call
CASSLAGRGTEAFF TGTGCCAGCAGCTTGGCCGGGAGGGGCACTGAAGCTTTCTTT TRBJ1-1 14 . . TRBV5-6
CASRLTTLSNQPQHF TGCGCCAGCAGACTGACAACTCTTAGCAATCAGCCCCAGCATTTT TRBJ1-5 15 . . TRBV5-1
CASSPYRGVRSGELFF TGTGCCAGCAGCCCGTACAGGGGAGTCCGGTCCGGGGAGCTGTTTTTT TRBJ2-2 16 . TRBD1 TRBV14
CATRQGSRSEAFF TGCGCCACGAGACAGGGCAGTAGGAGTGAAGCTTTCTTT TRBJ1-1 13 . TRBD1 TRBV5-1
CASSQRNIERGGQETQYF TGCGCCAGCAGCCAACGAAATATCGAGCGGGGGGGCCAAGAGACCCAGTACTTC TRBJ2-5 18 . TRBD2 TRBV4-1
CASTRISGGAAKNIQYF TGTGCCAGCACTCGAATCAGCGGGGGGGCAGCCAAAAACATTCAGTACTTC TRBJ2-4 17 once . TRBV21-1
CASSLGQMNTEAFF TGTGCCAGCAGCTTAGGACAGATGAACACTGAAGCTTTCTTT TRBJ1-1 14 . . TRBV7-9
CSVEKGTGDEKLFF TGCAGCGTTGAAAAAGGGACAGGGGATGAAAAACTGTTTTTT TRBJ1-4 14 once TRBD1 TRBV29-1
CASSYGLAVLSYEQYF TGTGCCAGCAGTTACGGTCTAGCGGTCCTCTCCTACGAGCAGTACTTC TRBJ2-7 16 . TRBD2 TRBV6-5
CASSRDFYGYTF TGTGCCAGCAGCCGGGACTTCTATGGCTACACCTTC TRBJ1-2 12 once . TRBV11-2
CASSSTQAETQYF TGTGCCAGCAGCTCCACCCAGGCAGAGACCCAGTACTTC TRBJ2-5 13 once . TRBV6-6
CASSPWGGNGYTF TGTGCCAGCAGCCCATGGGGAGGTAATGGCTACACCTTC TRBJ1-2 13 . . TRBV5-4
CAISLWGEGKNTDTQYF TGTGCCATCTCACTTTGGGGGGAGGGGAAAAACACAGATACGCAGTATTTT TRBJ2-3 17 . TRBD2 TRBV28
CASSLTGTGSNQPQHF TGTGCCAGCAGCTTAACCGGGACAGGAAGTAATCAGCCCCAGCATTTT TRBJ1-5 16 . TRBD1 TRBV7-2
CASSQGLAGGRTQYF TGTGCCAGCAGCCAAGGGCTAGCGGGGGGTCGGACGCAGTATTTT TRBJ2-3 15 . TRBD2 TRBV4-2
CASSEALPGGEVEEGYTF TGTGCCAGCAGTGAAGCGCTACCAGGCGGGGAAGTAGAGGAGGGCTACACCTTC TRBJ1-2 18 . . TRBV2
CASSLISRARNEKLFF TGTGCCAGCAGCTTAATCTCCAGGGCAAGGAATGAAAAACTGTTTTTT TRBJ1-4 16 . . TRBV7-2
CASSSSDLSYEQYF TGTGCCAGTAGTTCTAGCGATCTCTCCTACGAGCAGTACTTC TRBJ2-7 14 . . TRBV19
CASSRAGTHNTEAFF TGTGCCAGCAGTAGGGCCGGGACACATAACACTGAAGCTTTCTTT TRBJ1-1 15 . . TRBV28
CASSLTAGNQPQHF TGTGCCAGCAGTCTTACAGCTGGCAATCAGCCCCAGCATTTT TRBJ1-5 14 . . TRBV6-5
CASSLDWDTYQPQHF TGTGCCAGCAGCTTAGATTGGGACACATATCAGCCCCAGCATTTT TRBJ1-5 15 . . TRBV7-2
CSVEKEQLISTDTQYF TGCAGCGTTGAAAAAGAACAGCTAATTAGCACAGATACGCAGTATTTT TRBJ2-3 16 . . TRBV29-1
CASSYPPGNEQFF TGTGCCAGCAGTTACCCCCCGGGCAATGAGCAGTTCTTC TRBJ2-1 13 . . TRBV28
CSAPGSHGYTF TGCAGTGCACCTGGGAGCCATGGCTACACCTTC TRBJ1-2 11 . . TRBV20-1